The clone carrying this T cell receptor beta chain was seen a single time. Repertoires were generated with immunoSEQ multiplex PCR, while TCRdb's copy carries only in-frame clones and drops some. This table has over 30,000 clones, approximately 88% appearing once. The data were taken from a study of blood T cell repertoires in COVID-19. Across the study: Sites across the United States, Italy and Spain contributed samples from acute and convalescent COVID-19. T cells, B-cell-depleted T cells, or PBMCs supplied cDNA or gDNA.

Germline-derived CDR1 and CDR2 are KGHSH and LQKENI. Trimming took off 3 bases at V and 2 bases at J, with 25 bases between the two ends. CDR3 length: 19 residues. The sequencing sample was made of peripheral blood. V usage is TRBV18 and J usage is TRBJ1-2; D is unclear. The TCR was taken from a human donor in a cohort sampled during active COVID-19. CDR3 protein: CASSPLTGNGKEKNYGYTF. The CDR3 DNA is TGTGCCAGCTCACCCTTGACGGGGAACGGAAAAGAAAAAAACTATGGCTACACCTTC.